Sequencing of this T cell receptor (beta chain) was carried out in a study of T cell changes during pregnancy in multiple sclerosis (dated by TCRdb to between 2019 and 2020). For the study in its entirety: Changes in the T cell repertoire over the course of pregnancy were examined in this study in women with multiple sclerosis.

Libraries were built with the immunoSEQ multiplex PCR assay. Imported from immuneACCESS, the table was reduced by TCRdb to in-frame sequences with V and J called. These copies leave out some clones; in studies compared against another copy, an unresolved V gene accounts for under half, and the cause of the remainder is not known. For this sample the table gives about 38,000 clones, of which approximately 93% were detected only once. The ten biggest clones cover about 8% of the sample. This clone was picked up one time. Its specific antigen is unknown. It has no much larger one-base neighbor in the sample; base qualities were not kept. The germline V gene specifies SGDLS as CDR1 and YYNGEE as CDR2. Including the terminal cysteine and phenylalanine, the CDR3 comprises 14 residues. The retained sequence is limited to the CDR3, 42 bases, with the frame set at the first base. Trimming at the junction amounts to 0 bases on V and 5 bases on J, and the germline ends lie 11 bases apart.

The rearrangement joined TRBV9 to TRBJ2-5, and perhaps TRBD2 as D gene, on 6 matching bases. The sample consisted of CD8+ T cells from peripheral blood mononuclear cells, taken in the third trimester of pregnancy. The receptor's source is a female donor with multiple sclerosis, enrolled in a pregnancy study. This receptor has the CDR3 CASSVADYRETQYF. The DNA sequence reads TGTGCCAGCAGCGTAGCGGACTATCGGGAGACCCAGTACTTC.